This T cell receptor (beta chain) was recorded in a study of T-cell memory formation after mild COVID-19. Looking at the study overall: TCR clustering was largely donor specific.

5'RACE primed at constant segments yielded TCR alpha and TCR beta cDNA libraries bearing sample barcodes and UMIs. MiXCR was run by TCRdb on the 5' RACE reads, yielding one entry per CDR3 protein. The sample holds a few hundred thousand distinct CDR3 sequences, about 17% seen once. The J segment lost 4 bases and the V segment lost 8 bases, leaving 11 bases of the junction unmatched. The CDR3 extends over 14 amino acids. The germline gives CDR1 SGHDN, CDR2 FVKESK. Study-wide points: Memory cells collected pre-infection included some clones that later responded, suggesting cross-reactive memory joined.

This clonotype was counted between two and nine times. Its antigen is unidentified. The chain combines TRBV14 with TRBJ2-7; 7 positions match TRBD2. The sequence came from a man between 18 and 29 years old who had mild COVID-19 (a few samples of this study predate the infection). Cell type and time point are not known. Sample: PBMCs or a T cell subset sorted from them (not recorded which). The CDR3 sequence: CASGSPGTTYEQYF. The CDR3 nucleotides are TGTGCCAGCGGATCCCCCGGGACTACTTACGAGCAGTACTTC.